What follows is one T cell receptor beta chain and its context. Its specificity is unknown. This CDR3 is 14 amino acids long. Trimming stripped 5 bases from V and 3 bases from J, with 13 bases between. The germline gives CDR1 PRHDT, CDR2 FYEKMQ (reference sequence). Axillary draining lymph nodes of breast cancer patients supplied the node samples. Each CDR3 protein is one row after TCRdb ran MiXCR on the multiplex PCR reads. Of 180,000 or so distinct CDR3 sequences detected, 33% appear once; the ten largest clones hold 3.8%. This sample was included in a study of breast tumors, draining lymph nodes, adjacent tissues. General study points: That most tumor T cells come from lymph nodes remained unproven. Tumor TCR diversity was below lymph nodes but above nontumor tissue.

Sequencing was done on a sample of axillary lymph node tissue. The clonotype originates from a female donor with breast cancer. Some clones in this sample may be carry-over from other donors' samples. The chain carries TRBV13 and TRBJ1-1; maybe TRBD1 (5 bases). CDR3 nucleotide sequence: TGTGCCAGCAGCCCAAGAGACAGATACACTGAAGCTTTCTTT. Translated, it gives CASSPRDRYTEAFF.